The present T cell receptor (beta chain) was sequenced within a study of cytomegalovirus exposure and HLA in healthy donors. About the study: Genotyping showed around 80% of 398 donors falling in the Caucasian-associated ancestry cluster. Study-level points and caveats: There were 150 to 200 TCR beta chains listed as cytomegalovirus-associated. HLA restriction was apparent for most CMV-associated TCR beta chains in a later analysis.

The PCR contained 60 Vbeta and 13 Jbeta primers. Clones were read by immunoSEQ multiplex PCR, and TCRdb kept only the in-frame ones, dropping some. The sample includes about 57,000 clones, 75% to 85% of them seen just once. The CDR3 extends over 16 amino acids. The trim removed 2 bases at V and 3 bases at J, leaving 10 bases unmatched. The germline V gene has CDR1 SGDLS and CDR2 YYNGEE. As regards this clone: The antigen is not known.

Healthy individuals who donated bone marrow served as the donors. This clonotype was obtained from a male donor in good health and CMV-seronegative. The chain combines TRBV9 with TRBJ1-2; 7 positions agree with TRBD1. Sequences were obtained from PBMCs. The CDR3 nucleotides read TGTGCCAGCAGCGTCTCGTTGGGACAGCAGGACTATGGCTACACCTTC. This codes for CASSVSLGQQDYGYTF.